This TCR beta chain was captured by sequencing in a study of identifying expanded T cells in peripheral blood. No infections or other immune events were documented during collection. This CDR3 has 12 amino acids. The germline gives CDR1 SQVTM, CDR2 ANQGSEA. The V end lost 8 bases, the J end lost 0 bases, and 10 bases lay between the germline ends. Findings of the study overall: Variance in clone template counts between approximately 2-week samples significantly increased with total template count across all healthy donors. Over around two and four weeks, about 17 and 20 clones changed, versus approximately 1.1 between replicates.

This clone was detected many times. The target antigen is unknown. The assay was immunoSEQ multiplex PCR, and TCRdb's table has in-frame clones only and misses some. The table includes over 80,000 clones, about 86% detected once. Sequenced material: blood. V usage is TRBV29-1 and J usage is TRBJ1-1; D gene unclear. This clonotype was sampled from a person aged 18 to 75 in good health. This CDR3 is CSSGVLNTEAFF. The CDR3 nucleotides read TGCAGCTCTGGAGTGCTGAACACTGAAGCTTTCTTT. Full variable domain (rest looked up from reference TRBV29-1 and TRBJ1-1): SAVISQKPSRDICQRGTSLTIQCQVDSQVTMMFWYRQQPGQSLTLIATANQGSEATYESGFVIDKFPISRPNLTFSTLTVSNMSPEDSSIYLCSSGVLNTEAFFGQGTRLTVV.